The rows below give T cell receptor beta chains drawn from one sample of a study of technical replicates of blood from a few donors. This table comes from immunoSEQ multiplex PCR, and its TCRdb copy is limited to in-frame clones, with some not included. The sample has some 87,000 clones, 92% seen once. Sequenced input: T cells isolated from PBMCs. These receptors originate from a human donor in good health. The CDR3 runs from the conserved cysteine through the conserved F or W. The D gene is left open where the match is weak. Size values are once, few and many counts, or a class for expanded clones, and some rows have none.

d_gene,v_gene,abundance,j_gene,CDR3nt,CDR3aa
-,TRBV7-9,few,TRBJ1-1,TGTGCCAGCAGACCGGGCACTGAAGCTTTCTTT,CASRPGTEAFF
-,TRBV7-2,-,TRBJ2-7,TGTGCCAGCAGCTTCATGGGCGAGTACGAGCAGTACTTC,CASSFMGEYEQYF
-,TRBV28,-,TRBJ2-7,TGTGCCAGCAGTTTACCGGGGAACAGCCACGAGCAGTACTTC,CASSLPGNSHEQYF
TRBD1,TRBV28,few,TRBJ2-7,TGTGCCAGCAGTTTAAAGGACAGGAAAAAGCTCTACGAGCAGTACTTC,CASSLKDRKKLYEQYF
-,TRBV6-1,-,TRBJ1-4,TGTGCCAGCAGCCGACAGCAATCAACTAATGAAAAACTGTTTTTT,CASSRQQSTNEKLFF
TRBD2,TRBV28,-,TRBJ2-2,TGTGCCAGCAGCTTAGCGGGAGGGACCGGGGAGCTGTTTTTT,CASSLAGGTGELFF
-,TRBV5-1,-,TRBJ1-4,TGCGCCAGCAGCTTGGGTATATCTAATGAAAAACTGTTTTTT,CASSLGISNEKLFF
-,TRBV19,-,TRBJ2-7,TGTGCCAGTAGTATGACAGACACCTACGAGCAGTACTTC,CASSMTDTYEQYF
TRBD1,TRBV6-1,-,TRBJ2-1,TGTGCCAGCAGAGGGACAGGGTCCTACAATGAGCAGTTCTTC,CASRGTGSYNEQFF
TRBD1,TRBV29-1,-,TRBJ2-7,TGCAGCGTTGATAGGACCGGGACAGGGGGAAACGAGCAGTACTTC,CSVDRTGTGGNEQYF
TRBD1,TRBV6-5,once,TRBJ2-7,TGTGCCAGCAGATTACAGGGGTCTTCCTACGAGCAGTACTTC,CASRLQGSSYEQYF
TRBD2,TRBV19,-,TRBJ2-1,TGTGCCAGTACCCCTCGAGCGGGAGGAGGTAGGGATAATGAGCAGTTCTTC,CASTPRAGGGRDNEQFF
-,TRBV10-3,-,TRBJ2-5,TGTGCCATCAGTGAGCCGGACAGTGAAGAGACCCAGTACTTC,CAISEPDSEETQYF
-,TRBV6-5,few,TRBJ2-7,TGTGCCAGCAGTTGGGCAGGGGAAAATAGCGAGCAGTACTTC,CASSWAGENSEQYF
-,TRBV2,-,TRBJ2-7,TGTGCCAGCGCGCCTTCCTACGAGCAGTACTTC,CASAPSYEQYF
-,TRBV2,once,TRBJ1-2,TGTGCCAGCAGTGAACACACTAACTATGGCTACACCTTC,CASSEHTNYGYTF
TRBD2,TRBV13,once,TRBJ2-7,TGTGCCAGCAGCTTGAAGCGGGAGGGGTACGAGCAGTACTTC,CASSLKREGYEQYF
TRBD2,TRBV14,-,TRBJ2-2,TGTGCCAGCAGCCAACGGCTGCGGGAGTTACCCGGGGAGCTGTTTTTT,CASSQRLRELPGELFF
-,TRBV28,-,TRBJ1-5,TGTGCCAGCAGTTTAGGGGCCACAGGAGATCAGCCCCAGCATTTT,CASSLGATGDQPQHF
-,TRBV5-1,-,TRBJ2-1,TGCGCCAGCAGCCCGTCTCCTTATTCCTACAATGAGCAGTTCTTC,CASSPSPYSYNEQFF
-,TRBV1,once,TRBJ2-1,TGCACCAGCAGCCGACTAGTCTACAATGAGCAGTTCTTC,CTSSRLVYNEQFF
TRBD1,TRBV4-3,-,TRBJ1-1,TGCGCCAGCAGCAAAGAGACAGGGGGCCGGTCGAACACTGAAGCTTTCTTT,CASSKETGGRSNTEAFF
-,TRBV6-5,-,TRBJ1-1,TGTGCCAGCAGTTACTCATTCCGGGGTGAAGCTTTCTTT,CASSYSFRGEAFF
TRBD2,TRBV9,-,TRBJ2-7,TGTGCCAGCAGCGTTGGTAGCGGGAGAGGCTACGAGCAGTACTTC,CASSVGSGRGYEQYF